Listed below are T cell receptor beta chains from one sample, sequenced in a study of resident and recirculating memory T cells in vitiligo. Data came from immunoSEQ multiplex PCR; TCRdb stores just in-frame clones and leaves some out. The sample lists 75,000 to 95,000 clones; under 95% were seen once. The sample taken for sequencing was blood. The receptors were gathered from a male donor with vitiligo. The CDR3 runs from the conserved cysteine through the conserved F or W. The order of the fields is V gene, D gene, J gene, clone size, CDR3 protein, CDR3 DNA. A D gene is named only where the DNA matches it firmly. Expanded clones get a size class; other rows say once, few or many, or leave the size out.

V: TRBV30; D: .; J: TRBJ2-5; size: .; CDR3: CAWSMVEETQYF; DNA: TGTGCCTGGAGTATGGTCGAGGAGACCCAGTACTTC
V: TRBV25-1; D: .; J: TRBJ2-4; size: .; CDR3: CASSEWAAQNIQYF; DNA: TGTGCCAGCAGTGAGTGGGCAGCACAAAACATTCAGTACTTC
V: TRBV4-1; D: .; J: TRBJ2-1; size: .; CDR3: CASSQGFFGQGRRNEQFF; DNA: TGCGCCAGCAGCCAAGGTTTTTTCGGCCAGGGTAGACGCAATGAGCAGTTCTTC
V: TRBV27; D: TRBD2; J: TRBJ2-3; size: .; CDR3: CASSLLTGWAGGPDTQYF; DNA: TGTGCCAGCAGTTTATTAACTGGGTGGGCGGGAGGGCCAGATACGCAGTATTTT
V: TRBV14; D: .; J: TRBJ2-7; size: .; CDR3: CASSQFLGGEYF; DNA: TGTGCCAGCAGCCAGTTTCTTGGCGGGGAGTACTTC
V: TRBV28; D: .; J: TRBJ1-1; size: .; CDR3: CASSFRRSHTEAFF; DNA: TGTGCCAGCAGTTTCAGGAGGTCCCACACTGAAGCTTTCTTT
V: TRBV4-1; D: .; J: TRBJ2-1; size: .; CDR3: CASSQTGYLSYNEQFF; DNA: TGCGCCAGCAGCCAAACGGGGTACCTCTCCTACAATGAGCAGTTCTTC
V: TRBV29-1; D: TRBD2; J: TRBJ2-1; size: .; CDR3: CSAKTSGRASSYNEQFF; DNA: TGCAGCGCTAAAACTAGCGGGAGGGCCAGCTCCTACAATGAGCAGTTCTTC
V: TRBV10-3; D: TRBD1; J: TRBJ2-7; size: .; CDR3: CAISPFPGQGSYEQYF; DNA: TGTGCCATCAGTCCTTTCCCGGGACAGGGGTCATACGAGCAGTACTTC
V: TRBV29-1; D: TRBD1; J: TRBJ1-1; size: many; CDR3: CSVDRGWGMNTEAFF; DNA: TGCAGCGTCGACAGGGGGTGGGGGATGAACACTGAAGCTTTCTTT
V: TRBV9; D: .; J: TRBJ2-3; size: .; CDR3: CASSVGGGIGSDTQYF; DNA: TGTGCCAGCAGCGTAGGCGGCGGGATAGGGTCAGATACGCAGTATTTT
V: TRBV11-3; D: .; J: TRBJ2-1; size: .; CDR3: CASSPDNNEQFF; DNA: TGTGCCAGCAGCCCCGACAACAATGAGCAGTTCTTC
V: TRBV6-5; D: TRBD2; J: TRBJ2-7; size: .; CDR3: CASRGRDYDLREQYF; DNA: TGTGCCAGCAGAGGCCGGGACTATGACCTCCGCGAGCAGTACTTC
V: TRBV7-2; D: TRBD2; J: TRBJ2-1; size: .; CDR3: CASSLRTSGSTDEQFF; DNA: TGTGCCAGCAGCTTGAGGACTAGCGGGAGTACCGATGAGCAGTTCTTC
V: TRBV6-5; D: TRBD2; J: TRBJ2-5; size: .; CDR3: CASSSRLAGFPYF; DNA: TGTGCCAGCAGTTCAAGACTAGCGGGATTTCCGTACTTC
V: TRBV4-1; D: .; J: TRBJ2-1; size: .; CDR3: CASRSGPGTYNEQFF; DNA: TGCGCCAGCCGAAGTGGGCCGGGAACTTACAATGAGCAGTTCTTC
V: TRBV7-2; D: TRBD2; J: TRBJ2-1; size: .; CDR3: CASSPGTSGTAVFF; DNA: TGTGCCAGCAGCCCCGGGACTAGCGGGACCGCTGTTTTCTTC
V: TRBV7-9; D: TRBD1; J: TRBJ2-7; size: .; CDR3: CASSQPGQAYEQYF; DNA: TGTGCCAGCAGCCAACCGGGACAGGCCTACGAGCAGTACTTC
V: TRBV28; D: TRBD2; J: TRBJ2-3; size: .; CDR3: CASSVSAGGITDTQYF; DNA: TGTGCCAGCAGTGTCTCTGCGGGGGGAATTACAGATACGCAGTATTTT
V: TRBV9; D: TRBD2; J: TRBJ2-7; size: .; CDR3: CASSVSGDGGYEQYF; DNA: TGTGCCAGCAGCGTTAGCGGGGACGGTGGTTACGAGCAGTACTTC
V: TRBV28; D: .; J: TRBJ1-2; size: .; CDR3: CASSLGEGYGYTF; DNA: TGTGCCAGCAGTCTAGGGGAAGGATATGGCTACACCTTC
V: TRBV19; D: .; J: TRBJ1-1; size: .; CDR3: CASSMFHLAEAFF; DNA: TGTGCCAGTAGTATGTTCCACTTGGCTGAAGCTTTCTTT
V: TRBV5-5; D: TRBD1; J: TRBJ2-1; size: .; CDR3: CASSARGQHNEQFF; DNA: TGTGCCAGCAGCGCCCGGGGACAGCACAATGAGCAGTTCTTC
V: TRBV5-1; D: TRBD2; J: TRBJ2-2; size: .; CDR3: CASSLLAGGRRELFF; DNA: TGCGCCAGCAGTTTACTAGCGGGAGGGCGGCGGGAGCTGTTTTTT
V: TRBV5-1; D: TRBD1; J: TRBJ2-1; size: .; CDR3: CASSSAVTGGEQFF; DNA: TGCGCCAGCAGCTCAGCTGTGACAGGGGGCGAGCAGTTCTTC
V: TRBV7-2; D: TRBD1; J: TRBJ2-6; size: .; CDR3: CASSLGQVGTNVLTF; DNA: TGTGCCAGCAGCTTGGGACAGGTTGGGACCAACGTCCTGACTTTC
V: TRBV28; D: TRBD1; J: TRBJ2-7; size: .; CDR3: CASSFFGTGDYEQYF; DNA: TGTGCCAGCAGTTTCTTTGGGACAGGCGACTACGAGCAGTACTTC
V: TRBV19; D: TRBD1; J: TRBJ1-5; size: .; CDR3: CASSGTAHNQPQHF; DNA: TGTGCCAGTAGTGGGACAGCCCACAATCAGCCCCAGCATTTT
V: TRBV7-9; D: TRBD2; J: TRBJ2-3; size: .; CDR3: CASSLDTSGRPDTQYF; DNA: TGTGCCAGCAGCTTAGATACTAGCGGGAGACCGGATACGCAGTATTTT
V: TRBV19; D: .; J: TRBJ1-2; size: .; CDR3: CASSTQGGGYTF; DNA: TGTGCCAGTAGTACTCAGGGAGGAGGCTACACCTTC
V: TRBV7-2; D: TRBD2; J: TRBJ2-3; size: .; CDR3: CASSSWGGKQAGTTQYF; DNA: TGTGCCAGCAGCTCCTGGGGGGGGAAACAAGCAGGTACCACGCAGTATTTT
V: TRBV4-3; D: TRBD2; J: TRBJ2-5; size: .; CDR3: CASSQVASGRAGETQYF; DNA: TGCGCCAGCAGCCAAGTGGCTAGCGGGAGGGCCGGGGAGACCCAGTACTTC
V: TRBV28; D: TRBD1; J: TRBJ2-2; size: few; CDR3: CASSFRDRVTGELFF; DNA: TGTGCCAGCAGCTTCCGGGACAGGGTAACCGGGGAGCTGTTTTTT
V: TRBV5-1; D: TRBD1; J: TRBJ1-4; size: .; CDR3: CASSTRTGSNEKLFF; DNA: TGCGCCAGCAGCACCCGGACAGGATCTAATGAAAAACTGTTTTTT
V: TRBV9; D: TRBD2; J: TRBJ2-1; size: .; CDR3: CASSAATTGAGGPQPYNEQFF; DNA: TGTGCCAGCAGCGCCGCGACAACAGGAGCGGGAGGGCCGCAACCCTACAATGAGCAGTTCTTC
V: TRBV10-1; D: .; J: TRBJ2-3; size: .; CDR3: CASSDRGVADTQYF; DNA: TGCGCCAGCAGTGATCGGGGTGTCGCAGATACGCAGTATTTT
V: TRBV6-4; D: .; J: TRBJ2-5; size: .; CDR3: CASRNLSERETQYF; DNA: TGTGCCAGCAGGAACCTCTCGGAGAGAGAGACCCAGTACTTC
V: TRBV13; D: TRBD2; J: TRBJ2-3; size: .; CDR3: CASSPSTSGVGDTQYF; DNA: TGTGCCAGCAGCCCCTCGACTAGCGGGGTTGGAGATACGCAGTATTTT
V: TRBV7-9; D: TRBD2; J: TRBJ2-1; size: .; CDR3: CASSLRTSGSDEQFF; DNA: TGTGCCAGCAGCTTAAGGACTAGCGGGAGCGATGAGCAGTTCTTC
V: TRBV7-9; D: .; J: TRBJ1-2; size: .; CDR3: CASSLGQTDGYTF; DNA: TGTGCCAGCAGCTTAGGGCAGACTGATGGCTACACCTTC
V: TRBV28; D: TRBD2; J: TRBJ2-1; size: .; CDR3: CASSFLFLAGTFNEQFF; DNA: TGTGCCAGCAGTTTCCTCTTTCTAGCGGGTACGTTCAATGAGCAGTTCTTC
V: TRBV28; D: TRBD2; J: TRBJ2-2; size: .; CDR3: CASSFIQLAGNTGELFF; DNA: TGTGCCAGCAGTTTTATCCAACTAGCGGGAAACACCGGGGAGCTGTTTTTT
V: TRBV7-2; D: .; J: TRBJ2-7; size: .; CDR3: CASSLAGGLGLYEQYF; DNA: TGTGCCAGCAGCTTAGCGGGGGGACTGGGGCTTTACGAGCAGTACTTC
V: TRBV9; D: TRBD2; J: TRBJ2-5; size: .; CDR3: CASSQGGLAGGRETQYF; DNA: TGTGCCAGCAGCCAGGGGGGGCTAGCGGGAGGAAGAGAGACCCAGTACTTC
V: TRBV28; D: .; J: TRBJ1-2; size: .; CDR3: CASSYYTGFGSGTF; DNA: .
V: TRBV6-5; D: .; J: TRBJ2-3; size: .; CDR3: CASSPSLIDTQYF; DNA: TGTGCCAGCAGTCCCAGTTTGATTGATACGCAGTATTTT
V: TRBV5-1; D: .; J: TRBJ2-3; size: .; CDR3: CASSYPSASGQDTQYF; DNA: TGCGCCAGCAGCTATCCTAGCGCGTCTGGACAAGATACGCAGTATTTT
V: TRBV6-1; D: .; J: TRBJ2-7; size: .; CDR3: CASSEASFRVSYEQYF; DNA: TGTGCCAGCAGTGAAGCTTCTTTCCGGGTTTCCTACGAGCAGTACTTC
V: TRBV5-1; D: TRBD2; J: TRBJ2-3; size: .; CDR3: CASSLEASGRADTQYF; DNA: TGCGCCAGCAGCTTGGAAGCTAGCGGGAGGGCAGATACGCAGTATTTT
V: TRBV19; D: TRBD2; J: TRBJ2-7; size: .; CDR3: CASSIASGSKEKYF; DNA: TGTGCCAGTAGTATAGCTAGCGGGAGTAAAGAAAAGTACTTC
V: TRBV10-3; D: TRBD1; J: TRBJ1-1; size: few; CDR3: CAISGQGETEAFF; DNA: TGTGCCATCAGTGGACAGGGGGAGACTGAAGCTTTCTTT